This T cell receptor (beta chain) was identified in a study of cytomegalovirus exposure and HLA in healthy donors. At the level of the study: Out of 170 million or so T cells, an earlier analysis found some 120 million unique TCR beta sequences in total. The study's findings and limits: Accurate prediction of HLA-A and HLA-B alleles (for most subjects) was reportedly achieved from TCR beta sequences. Links to common viral pathogens appeared, in a later analysis, for several of the most significant clusters. The CMV antigen specificity of a few CMV-associated chains was confirmed through in vitro analysis.

Points on this clone: Its antigen is not identified.

Germline values: CDR1 SNHLY, CDR2 FYNNEI. V lost 9 bases to trimming and J lost 7 bases; unmatched junction nucleotides: 15. This CDR3 contains 15 residues. Primers included in the PCR were 60 Vbeta and 13 Jbeta primers. Profiling relied on immunoSEQ multiplex PCR, and the TCRdb table lists in-frame clones only, not all of them. The profile shows over 150,000 clones, 68% of them singletons. Material for sequencing was PBMCs. The clonotype originates from a man over 45 in good health and CMV-seronegative. The chain links TRBV2 to TRBJ1-2; 9 positions match TRBD1. As DNA, the CDR3 is TGTGCCAGTCTACCCGGTCCGGGACAGGGCTTTGGCTACACCTTC. This encodes CASLPGPGQGFGYTF.